Below are 28 T cell receptor beta chains sequenced from a single sample in a study of blood T cell repertoires in COVID-19. The repertoire was sequenced with immunoSEQ multiplex PCR; TCRdb's copy has only in-frame clones and lacks some. The sample shows about 160,000 clones, 90% to 95% of them seen only once. The specimen sequenced was peripheral blood. These receptors all come from a woman between 45 and 65 years old with acute or convalescent COVID-19.

The V call is TRBV5-6, the J call TRBJ2-2, with D hard to call. Germline loops: CDR1 SGHDT, CDR2 YYEEEE. The CDR3 contains 14 residues. The V gene lost 0 bases and the J gene lost 7 bases, with 10 bases spanning the gap. DNA of the CDR3: TGTGCCAGCAGCTTGGGACGGGTCTACGGGGAGCTGTTTTTT. Amino acids: CASSLGRVYGELFF.

The chain recombines TRBV28 with TRBJ2-7, with 7 bases matching TRBD1. The V gene's germline CDR1 is MDHEN and CDR2 SYDVKM. The CDR3 is made up of 17 amino acids. Trimming took 4 bases from V and 2 from J; bases not matched to a gene: 14. The CDR3 reads CASSYVLRQGDPYEQYF. The CDR3 bases are TGTGCCAGCAGTTATGTCCTCAGGCAGGGGGACCCCTACGAGCAGTACTTC. The variable domain in full, completed from reference TRBV28 and TRBJ2-7, reads DVKVTQSSRYLVKRTGEKVFLECVQDMDHENMFWYRQDPGLGLRLIYFSYDVKMKEKGDIPEGYSVSREKKERFSLILESASTNQTSMYLCASSYVLRQGDPYEQYFGPGTRLTVT.

This clone was detected a few times. V and J are TRBV10-3 and TRBJ2-1; a weak D match, TRBD2 (5 bases). The CDR3 contains 13 residues. Germline V gene sequence: CDR1 ENHRY, CDR2 SYGVKD. V was clipped by 8 bases and J by 7 bases, with 15 bases between them. CDR3 in amino acids: CAIYDGKSNEQFF. CDR3 coding DNA: TGTGCCATCTATGACGGGAAATCAAATGAGCAGTTCTTC.

This rearrangement joins TRBV9 to TRBJ1-1; possibly TRBD1 for D (5 bases). The CDR3 runs 14 residues. Germline-derived CDR1 and CDR2 are SGDLS and YYNGEE. The V end was cut by 5 bases, the J end by 3 bases, with 14 bases between. CDR3 residues: CASSPEWDYTEAFF. The CDR3 DNA sequence: TGTGCCAGCAGTCCCGAGTGGGACTACACTGAAGCTTTCTTT.

This chain joins TRBV7-2 and TRBJ2-1; TRBD2 is a possible D gene (6 bases). V lost 3 bases and J lost 9, with 18 bases in between. CDR1 and CDR2 (germline): SGHTA, FQGNSA. The CDR3 consists of 15 residues. The DNA for the CDR3 is TGTGCCAGCAGCTTGCTAGCGCTCCGAGGCGGTGAGCAGTTCTTC. Translated: CASSLLALRGGEQFF.

The chain has TRBV6-5 and TRBJ1-2; a possible D gene is TRBD1 (5 bases). V was trimmed by 10 bases and J by 6 bases, leaving 15 bases between them. CDR1 is MNHEY, CDR2 SVGAGI, per germline. The CDR3 contains 12 residues. The DNA of the CDR3 is TGTGCCACCACCCCCGGCAGGGATGGCTACACCTTC. It translates to CATTPGRDGYTF.

This chain uses TRBV28 with TRBJ1-1, with TRBD1 matching 9 bases. The germline gives CDR1 MDHEN, CDR2 SYDVKM. The CDR3 has 14 amino acids. Trimming took 6 bases from V and 11 from J; bases not matched to a gene: 13. The CDR3 region is CASSSDRGYFGAFF. CDR3 coding DNA: TGTGCCAGCAGCTCAGACAGGGGGTACTTTGGGGCTTTCTTT.

The V and J genes are TRBV9 and TRBJ1-2; 12 positions agree with TRBD1. With V trimmed by 0 bases and J by 8 bases, 5 bases remained unmatched. This CDR3 contains 15 residues. Germline-derived CDR1 and CDR2 are SGDLS and YYNGEE. The CDR3 sequence is CASSVGDRGPEGYTF. CDR3 nucleotide sequence: TGTGCCAGCAGCGTAGGGGACAGGGGGCCGGAGGGCTACACCTTC.

The CDR3 reads CASSFPRGSSGKDEQFF. CDR3 DNA sequence: TGTGCCAGCAGCTTCCCCAGAGGGTCTAGCGGGAAGGATGAGCAGTTCTTC. The V and J genes are TRBV11-2 and TRBJ2-1, with 9 positions matching TRBD2. The CDR3 runs to 17 residues. Germline V gene lookup returns CDR1 SGHAT and CDR2 FQNNGV. The V gene end was trimmed by 3 bases and the J gene end by 8 bases; junction bases not matched to a gene: 14.

The CDR3 is CASSPGTGGADNEQFF. CDR3 sequence (DNA): TGTGCCAGCAGCCCTGGGACAGGGGGCGCGGACAATGAGCAGTTCTTC. The rearrangement joins TRBV7-3 to TRBJ2-1; 12 nucleotides line up with TRBD1. The V gene's germline CDR1 is SGHTA and CDR2 FQGTGA. The CDR3 contains 16 residues. J was trimmed by 5 bases and V by 5 bases; bases with no gene match: 7.

The V gene is TRBV19, the J gene TRBJ2-3, with TRBD1 matching over 9 bases. After removal of 6 bases from V and 4 bases from J, the junction contained 11 bases not matched to a gene. Germline CDR1 LNHDA, CDR2 SQIVND (reference sequence). The CDR3 contains 16 residues. Here the CDR3 reads CASRGPGTGSADTQYF. The CDR3 DNA sequence: TGTGCCAGTAGAGGCCCCGGGACAGGGTCCGCAGATACGCAGTATTTT. The full variable domain, rest sourced from reference TRBV19 and TRBJ2-3, is DGGITQSPKYLFRKEGQNVTLSCEQNLNHDAMYWYRQDPGQGLRLIYYSQIVNDFQKGDIAEGYSVSREKKESFPLTVTSAQKNPTAFYLCASRGPGTGSADTQYFGPGTRLTVL.

V usage is TRBV11-2 and J usage is TRBJ1-1, with TRBD1 identical over 7 bases. J was trimmed by 3 bases and V by 5 bases; bases with no gene match: 9. Germline V gene data show CDR1 as SGHAT and CDR2 as FQNNGV. This CDR3 region has 15 residues. The CDR3 coding sequence is TGTGCCAGCAGCCACACCGGAACAGGGGACACTGAAGCTTTCTTT. Protein: CASSHTGTGDTEAFF. The complete variable domain, with remaining parts taken from reference TRBV11-2 and TRBJ1-1, reads EAGVAQSPRYKIIEKRQSVAFWCNPISGHATLYWYQQILGQGPKLLIQFQNNGVVDDSQLPKDRFSAERLKGVDSTLKIQPAKLEDSAVYLCASSHTGTGDTEAFFGQGTRLTVV.

This chain uses TRBV10-2 with TRBJ1-2; D uncertain. The CDR3 consists of 14 residues. Trimming left V 2 bases short and J 4 bases short, with 11 bases between. CDR1 and CDR2 (germline): WSHSY, SAAADI. Here the CDR3 reads CASSEGLILYGYTF. CDR3 DNA: TGCGCCAGCAGTGAGGGACTAATCCTCTATGGCTACACCTTC.

The DNA of the CDR3 is TGTGCCAGCAGCCGAGGACTAGCGGGATACAATGAGCAGTTCTTC. Protein product: CASSRGLAGYNEQFF. J is TRBJ2-1 and V is TRBV27; 12 bases line up with TRBD2. V gave up 6 bases and J gave up 4 bases; unmatched junction bases: 4. CDR1 is MNHEY and CDR2 is SMNVEV in the germline V gene (reference sequence). The CDR3 is 15 residues long.

The gene calls are TRBV6-6 and TRBJ1-1; tentative D call: TRBD1 (5 bases). Trimming cost V 2 bases and J 3 bases, with 13 bases left between them. Germline V gives CDR1 MNHNY, CDR2 SVGAGI (reference sequence). The CDR3 has 15 amino acids. The CDR3 coding sequence is TGTGCCAGCAGTTACGCTAGGGCCAGGGACACTGAAGCTTTCTTT. Residues: CASSYARARDTEAFF.

The J gene is TRBJ1-1, the V gene TRBV11-2, with D unresolved. The CDR3 consists of 13 residues. Germline CDR1 and CDR2: SGHAT and FQNNGV. Trimming removed 5 bases at V and 3 bases at J, with 10 bases between. CDR3 nucleotides: TGTGCCAGCAGCCCCTACAGTGACACTGAAGCTTTCTTT. Its translation is CASSPYSDTEAFF.

This chain links TRBV12-3 or TRBV12-4 with TRBJ1-1; maybe TRBD1 (6 bases). The CDR3 contains 12 residues. Trimming left V 7 bases short and J 6 bases short, with 12 bases between. In DNA form, the CDR3 reads TGTGCCAGCACCCTACAGGGTTCTGAAGCTTTCTTT. The encoded protein is CASTLQGSEAFF.

CDR3 DNA sequence: TGTGCCAGCAGCCCGACGGGGACTAGAGGGCACAATGAGCAGTTCTTC. Encoded protein: CASSPTGTRGHNEQFF. V and J are TRBV7-8 and TRBJ2-1, with TRBD2 identical over 8 bases. The CDR3 is made up of 16 amino acids. V lost 5 bases, J lost 5 bases, and 11 bases stayed unmatched. Germline values: CDR1 SGHVS, CDR2 FQNEAQ.

The chain employs TRBV7-3 and TRBJ1-1; tentative D call: TRBD1 (6 bases). V lost 5 bases to trimming and J lost 1 base, with 14 bases between them. The CDR3 runs 15 residues. Germline V gene lookup returns CDR1 SGHTA and CDR2 FQGTGA. The CDR3 bases are TGTGCCAGCAGCCCCACCGGACAGACGAACACTGAAGCTTTCTTT. Encoded protein: CASSPTGQTNTEAFF.

J is TRBJ2-5 and V is TRBV28; a weak D match, TRBD2 (6 bases). Germline V gives CDR1 MDHEN, CDR2 SYDVKM. This CDR3 is built from 14 residues. V lost 9 bases and J 7 bases, leaving 21 bases between the germline ends. DNA for the CDR3: TGTGCCAGGTCCCCCCTAGCGACGAATGGGACCCAGTACTTC. Translated, it gives CARSPLATNGTQYF.

The chain recombines TRBV9 with TRBJ2-3; 8 nucleotides line up with TRBD2. Trimming took 3 bases from V and 0 from J; bases not matched to a gene: 3. This CDR3 contains 15 residues. CDR1 and CDR2 from the germline V gene are SGDLS and YYNGEE. The CDR3 loop is CASSGSGGSTDTQYF. The CDR3 nucleotides are TGTGCCAGCAGCGGAAGCGGGGGAAGCACAGATACGCAGTATTTT. Supplemented by reference TRBV9 and TRBJ2-3, the full variable domain reads DSGVTQTPKHLITATGQRVTLRCSPRSGDLSVYWYQQSLDQGLQFLIQYYNGEERAKGNILERFSAQQFPDLHSELNLSSLELGDSALYFCASSGSGGSTDTQYFGPGTRLTVL.

The chain has TRBV30 and TRBJ2-7; a possible D gene is TRBD1 (5 bases). V was shortened by 1 base and J by 2 bases, with 9 bases between the two germline ends. CDR3 size: 13 residues. Germline V lookup: CDR1 GTSNPN, CDR2 SVGIG (reference sequence). The CDR3 DNA reads TGTGCCTGGAGTGAACAGGATCCCTACGAGCAGTACTTC. Its translation: CAWSEQDPYEQYF.

V and J are TRBV29-1 and TRBJ2-1; 8 bases map to TRBD2. Germline CDR1 is SQVTM and CDR2 is ANQGSEA. This CDR3 comprises 18 residues. The ends lost 8 bases at V and 0 bases at J; junction bases unmatched: 18. Here the CDR3 DNA reads TGCAGCTCGTTGTCGGGGGGGCTAGCTACTTTCTCCTACAATGAGCAGTTCTTC. It translates to CSSLSGGLATFSYNEQFF.

V gene TRBV24-1 combines with J gene TRBJ2-7; TRBD1 aligns across 8 bases. The CDR3 is 13 residues long. Looked up from germline, CDR1 is KGHDR and CDR2 is SFDVKD. The V segment lost 2 bases and the J segment 6 bases; nucleotides outside the gene matches: 2. CDR3 region: CATSDWTGSEQYF. The DNA of the CDR3 is TGTGCCACCAGTGATTGGACAGGGTCCGAGCAGTACTTC.

The chain uses TRBV27 and TRBJ1-2; a weak D match, TRBD1 (5 bases). With 2 bases removed from V and 2 bases from J, the gap between germline ends came to 15 bases. The CDR3 loop spans 16 amino acids. The germline CDR1 and CDR2 sequences are MNHEY and SMNVEV (reference sequence). The CDR3 is CASSLRGPVRNYGYTF. CDR3 coding DNA: TGTGCCAGCAGTTTAAGGGGCCCCGTGAGAAACTATGGCTACACCTTC.

This chain joins TRBV7-3 and TRBJ2-7; 11 nucleotides line up with TRBD1. The V and J ends lost 2 bases and 4 bases, in that order; junction bases with no gene match: 1. This CDR3 has 14 residues. CDR1 SGHTA and CDR2 FQGTGA come from the germline V gene. CDR3 coding DNA: TGTGCCAGCAGCTTAGGACAGGGGGCGTACGAGCAGTACTTC. It yields the protein CASSLGQGAYEQYF.

V usage is TRBV2 and J usage is TRBJ2-3; perhaps TRBD1 as D (5 bases). Germline V lookup: CDR1 SNHLY, CDR2 FYNNEI. The CDR3 is 14 amino acids. V lost 6 bases to trimming and J lost 0 bases, with 10 bases between them. CDR3 coding DNA: TGTGCCAGCAGGCAGGGCTCTAGCACAGATACGCAGTATTTT. Its translation is CASRQGSSTDTQYF. Variable domain in full (rest from reference TRBV2 and TRBJ2-3): EPEVTQTPSHQVTQMGQEVILRCVPISNHLYFYWYRQILGQKVEFLVSFYNNEISEKSEIFDDQFSVERPDGSNFTLKIRSTKLEDSAMYFCASRQGSSTDTQYFGPGTRLTVL.

This clone was recorded once. CDR3 in DNA: TGTGCCAGCAGCCCGGGGACAGGGCTCACTGAAGCTTTCTTT. Translating gives CASSPGTGLTEAFF. This chain connects TRBV4-2 to TRBJ1-1, with 9 positions matching TRBD1. Unmatched junction bases numbered 4, after V lost 4 bases and J lost 4 bases. The CDR3 contains 14 residues. Germline assignment: CDR1 LGHNA and CDR2 YNFKEQ.